This TCR beta chain was recovered during a study of blood T cell repertoires in COVID-19. Study-level background: Sources were T cells, B-cell-depleted T cells, or PBMCs; the material itself was cDNA or gDNA.

Trimming took 6 bases from V and 1 from J, leaving 9 bases between them. The CDR3 length is 13 residues. CDR1 SEHNR and CDR2 FQNEAQ come from the germline V gene (reference sequence). In the source study's methods: Researchers report that nucleated cell counts were estimated from reference gene primer amplification. Sequenced by immunoSEQ multiplex PCR; TCRdb stores in-frame clones only, minus some. V, J and clone size reflect that table, while D and trimming were determined from the DNA. The data show 150,000 to 180,000 clones, with about 90% seen just once and roughly 0.51% held by the top ten. The sequenced material came from peripheral blood. J is TRBJ1-1 and V is TRBV7-9; unclear D gene. The sequence was obtained from a man aged 50 to 59 with acute or convalescent COVID-19. The CDR3 DNA reads as TGTGCCAGCAGTGAGCGGAAGAACACTGAAGCTTTCTTT. Its translation is CASSERKNTEAFF. The full variable domain, with the rest looked up from reference TRBV7-9 and TRBJ1-1, is DTGVSQNPRHKITKRGQNVTFRCDPISEHNRLYWYRQTLGQGPEFLTYFQNEAQLEKSRLLSDRFSAERPKGSFSTLEIQRTEQGDSAMYLCASSERKNTEAFFGQGTRLTVV.